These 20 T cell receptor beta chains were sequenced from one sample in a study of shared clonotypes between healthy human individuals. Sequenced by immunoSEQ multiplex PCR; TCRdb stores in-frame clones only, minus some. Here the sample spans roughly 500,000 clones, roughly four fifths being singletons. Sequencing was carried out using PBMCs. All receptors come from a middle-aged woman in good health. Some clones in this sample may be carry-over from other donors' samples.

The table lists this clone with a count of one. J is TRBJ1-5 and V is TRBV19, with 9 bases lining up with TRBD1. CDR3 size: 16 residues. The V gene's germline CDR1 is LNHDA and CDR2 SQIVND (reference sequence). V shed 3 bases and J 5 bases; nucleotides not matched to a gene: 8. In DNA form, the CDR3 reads TGTGCCAGTAGTATTAGAGGGACAGGGTTCGATCAGCCCCAGCATTTT. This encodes CASSIRGTGFDQPQHF.

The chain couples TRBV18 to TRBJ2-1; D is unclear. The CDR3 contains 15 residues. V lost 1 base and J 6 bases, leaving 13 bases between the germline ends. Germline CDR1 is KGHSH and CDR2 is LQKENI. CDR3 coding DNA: TGTGCCAGCTCACCACGGTCTAGTCCCATCAATGAGCAGTTCTTC. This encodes CASSPRSSPINEQFF.

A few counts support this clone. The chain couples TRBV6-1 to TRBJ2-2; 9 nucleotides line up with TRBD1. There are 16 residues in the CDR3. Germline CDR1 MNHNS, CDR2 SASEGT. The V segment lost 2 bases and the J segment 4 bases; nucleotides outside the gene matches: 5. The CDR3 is CASSEPGQGATGELFF. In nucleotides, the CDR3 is TGTGCCAGCAGTGAACCGGGACAGGGAGCCACCGGGGAGCTGTTTTTT.

The CDR3 DNA is TGTGCCAGCAGTTTACCCCGCGGGGGGCGCACAGATACGCAGTATTTT. Translating gives CASSLPRGGRTDTQYF. This chain joins TRBV28 and TRBJ2-3; 8 nucleotides align to TRBD2. With 2 bases clipped from V and 1 base from J, the junction kept 5 bases outside the gene matches. CDR3 length equals 16 residues. CDR1 MDHEN and CDR2 SYDVKM come from the germline V gene.

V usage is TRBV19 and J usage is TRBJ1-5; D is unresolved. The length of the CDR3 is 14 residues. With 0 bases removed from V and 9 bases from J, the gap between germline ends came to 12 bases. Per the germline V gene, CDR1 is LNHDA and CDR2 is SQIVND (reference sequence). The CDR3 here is CASSIDSGERPQHF. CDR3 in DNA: TGTGCCAGTAGTATAGATTCAGGAGAGCGGCCCCAGCATTTT.

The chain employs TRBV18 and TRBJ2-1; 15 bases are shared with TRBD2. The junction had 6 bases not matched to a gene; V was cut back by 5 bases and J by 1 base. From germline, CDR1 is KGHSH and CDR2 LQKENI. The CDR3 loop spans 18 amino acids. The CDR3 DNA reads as TGTGCCAGCTCAGAGTGGACTAGCGGGAGGGGGTCCTACAATGAGCAGTTCTTC. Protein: CASSEWTSGRGSYNEQFF.

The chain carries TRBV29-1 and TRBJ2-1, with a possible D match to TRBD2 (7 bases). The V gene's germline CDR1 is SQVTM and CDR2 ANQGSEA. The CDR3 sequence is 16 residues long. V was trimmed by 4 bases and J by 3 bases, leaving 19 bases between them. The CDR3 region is CSVGGGVASIYNEQFF. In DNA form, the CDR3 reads TGCAGCGTTGGAGGGGGGGTAGCGTCGATCTACAATGAGCAGTTCTTC.

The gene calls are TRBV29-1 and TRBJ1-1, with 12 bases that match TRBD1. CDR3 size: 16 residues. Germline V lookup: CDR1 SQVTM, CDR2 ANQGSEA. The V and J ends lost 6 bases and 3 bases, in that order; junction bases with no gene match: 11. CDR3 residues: CSVRPGTGGGHTEAFF. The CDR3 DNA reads TGCAGCGTCCGACCCGGGACAGGGGGCGGCCACACTGAAGCTTTCTTT.

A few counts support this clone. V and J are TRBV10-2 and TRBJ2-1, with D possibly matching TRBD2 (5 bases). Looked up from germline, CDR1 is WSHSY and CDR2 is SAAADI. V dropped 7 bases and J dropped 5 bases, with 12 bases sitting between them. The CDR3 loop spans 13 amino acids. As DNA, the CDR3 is TGCGCCAGCATGGTTGGACTTCACAATGAGCAGTTCTTC. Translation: CASMVGLHNEQFF.

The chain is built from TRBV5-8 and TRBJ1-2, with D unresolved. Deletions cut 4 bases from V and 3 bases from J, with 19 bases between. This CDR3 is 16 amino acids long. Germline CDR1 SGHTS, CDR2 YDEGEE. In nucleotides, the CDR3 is TGTGCCAGCAGCCAAGATGGGAGGGTGGGTCACTATGGCTACACCTTC. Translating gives CASSQDGRVGHYGYTF.

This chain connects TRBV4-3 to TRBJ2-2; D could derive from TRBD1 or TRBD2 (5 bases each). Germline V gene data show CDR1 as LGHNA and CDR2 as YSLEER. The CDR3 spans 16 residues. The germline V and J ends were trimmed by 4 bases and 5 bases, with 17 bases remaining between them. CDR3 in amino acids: CASSPHGALNTGELFF. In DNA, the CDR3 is TGCGCCAGCAGCCCCCACGGGGCGCTAAATACCGGGGAGCTGTTTTTT.

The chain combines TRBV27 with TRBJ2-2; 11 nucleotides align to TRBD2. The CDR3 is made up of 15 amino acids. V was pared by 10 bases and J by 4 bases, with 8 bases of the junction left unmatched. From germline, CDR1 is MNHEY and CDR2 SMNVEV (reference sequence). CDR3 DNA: TGTGCCACCAAAGTAGCGGGAGGGGGCACCGGGGAGCTGTTTTTT. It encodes CATKVAGGGTGELFF.

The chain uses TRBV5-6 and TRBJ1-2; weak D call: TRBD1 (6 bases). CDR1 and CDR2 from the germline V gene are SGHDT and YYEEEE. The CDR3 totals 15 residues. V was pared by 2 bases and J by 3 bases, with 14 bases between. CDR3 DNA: TGTGCCAGCAGCTTCTCCGGGGGCTTCGACTATGGCTACACCTTC. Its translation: CASSFSGGFDYGYTF. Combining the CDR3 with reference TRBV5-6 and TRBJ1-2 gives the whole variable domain DAGVTQSPTHLIKTRGQQVTLRCSPKSGHDTVSWYQQALGQGPQFIFQYYEEEERQRGNFPDRFSGHQFPNYSSELNVNALLLGDSALYLCASSFSGGFDYGYTFGSGTRLTVV.

The CDR3 here is CASSVRGVSDTQYF. CDR3 DNA: TGTGCCAGTAGTGTGCGGGGTGTTTCAGATACGCAGTATTTT. V gene TRBV19 combines with J gene TRBJ2-3; D is possibly TRBD2 (6 bases). The germline V gene encodes CDR1 LNHDA and CDR2 SQIVND (reference sequence). The V gene lost 5 bases and the J gene lost 4 bases, with 13 bases spanning the gap. The CDR3 consists of 14 residues.

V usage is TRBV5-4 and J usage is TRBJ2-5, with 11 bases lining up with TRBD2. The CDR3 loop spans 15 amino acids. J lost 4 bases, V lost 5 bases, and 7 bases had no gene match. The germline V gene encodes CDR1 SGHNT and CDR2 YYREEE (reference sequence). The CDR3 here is CASRPGTSGIETQYF. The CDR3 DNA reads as TGTGCCAGCAGACCCGGGACTAGCGGTATAGAGACCCAGTACTTC.

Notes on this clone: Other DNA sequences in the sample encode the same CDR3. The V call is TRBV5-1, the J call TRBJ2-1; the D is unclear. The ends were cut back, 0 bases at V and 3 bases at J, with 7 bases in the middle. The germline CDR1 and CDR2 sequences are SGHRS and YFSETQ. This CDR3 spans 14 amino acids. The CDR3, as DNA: TGCGCCAGCAGCTTGGATGGGATCTACAATGAGCAGTTCTTC. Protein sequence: CASSLDGIYNEQFF. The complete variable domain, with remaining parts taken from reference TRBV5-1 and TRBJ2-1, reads KAGVTQTPRYLIKTRGQQVTLSCSPISGHRSVSWYQQTPGQGLQFLFEYFSETQRNKGNFPGRFSGRQFSNSRSEMNVSTLELGDSALYLCASSLDGIYNEQFFGPGTRLTVL.

CDR3: CATSRDVGQGGEQYF. DNA of the CDR3: TGTGCCACCAGCAGAGATGTGGGACAGGGGGGAGAGCAGTACTTC. The chain is built from TRBV15 and TRBJ2-7, with TRBD1 matching 11 bases. Germline V gives CDR1 LNHNV, CDR2 YYDKDF (reference sequence). With 0 bases clipped from V and 7 bases from J, the junction kept 5 bases outside the gene matches. The CDR3 consists of 15 residues. Combining the CDR3 with reference TRBV15 and TRBJ2-7 gives the whole variable domain DAMVIQNPRYQVTQFGKPVTLSCSQTLNHNVMYWYQQKSSQAPKLLFHYYDKDFNNEADTPDNFQSRRPNTSFCFLDIRSPGLGDTAMYLCATSRDVGQGGEQYFGPGTRLTVT.

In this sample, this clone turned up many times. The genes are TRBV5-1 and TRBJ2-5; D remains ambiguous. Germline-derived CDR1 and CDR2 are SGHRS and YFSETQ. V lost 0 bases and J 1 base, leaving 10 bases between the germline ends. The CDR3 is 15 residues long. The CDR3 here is CASSLGGVPQETQYF. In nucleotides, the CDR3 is TGCGCCAGCAGCTTGGGTGGTGTCCCCCAAGAGACCCAGTACTTC.

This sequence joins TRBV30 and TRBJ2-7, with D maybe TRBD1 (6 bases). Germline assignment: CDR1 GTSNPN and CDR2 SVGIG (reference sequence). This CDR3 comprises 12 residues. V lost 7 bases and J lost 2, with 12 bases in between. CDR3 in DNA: TGTGCCTTCGGACAGTCCGCCTACGAGCAGTACTTC. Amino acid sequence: CAFGQSAYEQYF.

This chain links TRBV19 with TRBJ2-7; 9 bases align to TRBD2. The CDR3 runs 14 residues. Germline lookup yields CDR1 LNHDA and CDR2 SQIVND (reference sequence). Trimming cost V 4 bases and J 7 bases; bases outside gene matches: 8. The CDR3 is CASSKREANAEQYF. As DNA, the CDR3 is TGTGCCAGTAGTAAGCGGGAGGCCAACGCTGAGCAGTACTTC. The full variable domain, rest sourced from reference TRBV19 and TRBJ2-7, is DGGITQSPKYLFRKEGQNVTLSCEQNLNHDAMYWYRQDPGQGLRLIYYSQIVNDFQKGDIAEGYSVSREKKESFPLTVTSAQKNPTAFYLCASSKREANAEQYFGPGTRLTVT.